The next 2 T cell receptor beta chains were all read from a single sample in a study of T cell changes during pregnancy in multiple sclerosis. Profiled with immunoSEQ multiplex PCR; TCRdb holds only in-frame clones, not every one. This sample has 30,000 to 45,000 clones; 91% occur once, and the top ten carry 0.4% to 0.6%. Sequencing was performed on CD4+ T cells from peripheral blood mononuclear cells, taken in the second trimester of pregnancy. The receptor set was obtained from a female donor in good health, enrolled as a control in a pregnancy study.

This CDR3 reads CASRREEGYTF. The CDR3 DNA reads TGTGCCAGCAGACGGGAGGAAGGCTACACCTTC. V is TRBV6-5 and J is TRBJ1-2, with D uncertain. V lost 6 bases, J lost 8 bases, and 10 bases lay in between. The CDR3 spans 11 residues. CDR1 is MNHEY and CDR2 is SVGAGI in the germline V gene.

This CDR3 is CASSEGPTSGRADTQYF. In DNA, the CDR3 is TGTGCCAGCAGTGAAGGGCCGACTAGCGGGAGAGCAGATACGCAGTATTTT. This chain uses TRBV2 with TRBJ2-3, with 12 bases aligning to TRBD2. Germline values: CDR1 SNHLY, CDR2 FYNNEI. J lost 4 bases, V lost 1 base, and 6 bases had no gene match. CDR3 length equals 17 residues. The complete variable domain, with remaining parts taken from reference TRBV2 and TRBJ2-3, reads EPEVTQTPSHQVTQMGQEVILRCVPISNHLYFYWYRQILGQKVEFLVSFYNNEISEKSEIFDDQFSVERPDGSNFTLKIRSTKLEDSAMYFCASSEGPTSGRADTQYFGPGTRLTVL.